What follows are 10 T cell receptor beta chains derived from one specimen sequenced in a study of OX40 agonist ivuxolimab in advanced cancers. The repertoire was sequenced with immunoSEQ multiplex PCR; TCRdb's copy has only in-frame clones and lacks some. The sample gives 30,000 to 40,000 clones, 65% to 80% of which show up once; under 20% is in the top ten. The specimen was CD4+ or CD8+ T cells sorted from blood, collected in a trial of the OX40 agonist ivuxolimab. All receptors come from an adult with an advanced solid tumor such as melanoma, head and neck, liver or kidney cancer.

This clone was picked up a small number of times. The rearrangement links TRBV7-8 to TRBJ2-1; 13 nucleotides match TRBD2. After removal of 4 bases from V and 9 bases from J, the junction contained 6 bases not matched to a gene. Germline V gives CDR1 SGHVS, CDR2 FQNEAQ. CDR3 length: 15 residues. The CDR3 region has the DNA TGTGCCAGCAGCTACACTAGCGGGGGGGCAGTTGAGCAGTTCTTC. Protein: CASSYTSGGAVEQFF.

This chain links TRBV6-1 with TRBJ1-6; D unclear. Trimming left V 1 base short and J 9 bases short, with 13 bases between. Germline assignment: CDR1 MNHNS and CDR2 SASEGT. The CDR3 consists of 15 residues. CDR3 amino acids: CASSEVDPEGSPLHF. CDR3 bases: TGTGCCAGCAGTGAAGTTGACCCCGAGGGTTCACCCCTCCACTTT.

The J gene is TRBJ1-1, the V gene TRBV11-1, with D possibly being TRBD1 (5 bases). V was pared by 5 bases and J by 0 bases, with 10 bases between. The germline CDR1 and CDR2 sequences are SGHAT and FQDESV (reference sequence). This CDR3 comprises 14 residues. DNA for the CDR3: TGTGCCAGCAGCGCCTCGACAGTGAACACTGAAGCTTTCTTT. This gives the protein CASSASTVNTEAFF.

This clone was picked up a small number of times. The chain links TRBV5-4 to TRBJ2-7; D is perhaps TRBD1 or TRBD2 (5 bases each). The CDR3 totals 16 residues. CDR1 is SGHNT and CDR2 is YYREEE in the germline V gene (reference sequence). V shed 4 bases and J shed 3 bases, with 20 bases lying between them. The CDR3 DNA sequence: TGTGCCAGCAGCAATGTCGGGGCCCTCCCCCACTACGAGCAGTACTTC. Translation gives CASSNVGALPHYEQYF.

J is TRBJ1-5 and V is TRBV21-1. TRBV21-1 is shown as a pseudogene. The CDR3 spans 18 residues. CDR3 sequence reads: CASSKDTPPGGLNQPQHF. The CDR3, as DNA: TGTGCCAGCAGCAAAGATACCCCTCCGGGAGGCCTCAATCAGCCCCAGCATTTT.

J is TRBJ2-5 and V is TRBV18, with a possible D match to TRBD1 (6 bases). V was shortened by 4 bases and J by 4 bases, with 10 bases between the two germline ends. The V gene's germline CDR1 is KGHSH and CDR2 LQKENI. The CDR3 contains 13 residues. CDR3 bases: TGTGCCAGCTCACAGGGGGTGAGAGAGACCCAGTACTTC. Protein sequence: CASSQGVRETQYF. Filled out from reference TRBV18 and TRBJ2-5, the complete variable domain reads NAGVMQNPRHLVRRRGQEARLRCSPMKGHSHVYWYRQLPEEGLKFMVYLQKENIIDESGMPKERFSAEFPKEGPSILRIQQVVRGDSAAYFCASSQGVRETQYFGPGTRLLVL.

The chain couples TRBV28 to TRBJ2-3; weak D call: TRBD2 (6 bases). V was cut by 5 bases and J by 4 bases, with 13 bases left in between. Germline V gene lookup returns CDR1 MDHEN and CDR2 SYDVKM. The CDR3 extends over 14 amino acids. CDR3 region: CASSPRGTPDTQYF. In DNA form, the CDR3 reads TGTGCCAGCAGTCCCCGGGGGACCCCAGATACGCAGTATTTT.

V is TRBV4-2 and J is TRBJ2-5, with 8 positions matching TRBD2. Germline V CDR1 and CDR2: LGHNA, YNFKEQ. The V segment lost 0 bases and the J segment 0 bases; nucleotides outside the gene matches: 6. This CDR3 has 17 amino acids. DNA for the CDR3: TGTGCCAGCAGCCAAGATCTGAGCGGGGGATACCAAGAGACCCAGTACTTC. This sequence encodes CASSQDLSGGYQETQYF.

This clone was recorded once. This chain connects TRBV9 to TRBJ1-2, with a weak D call TRBD1 (5 bases). CDR3 length: 16 amino acids. V was clipped by 3 bases and J by 3 bases, with 18 bases between them. The germline gives CDR1 SGDLS, CDR2 YYNGEE. The CDR3 nucleotides read TGTGCCAGCAGCGAAACGGGAGGGGCCGCTTACTATGGCTACACCTTC. This sequence encodes CASSETGGAAYYGYTF.

This rearrangement joins TRBV20-1 to TRBJ2-1; no clear D. The CDR3 runs 11 residues. Germline assignment: CDR1 DFQATT and CDR2 SNEGSKA (reference sequence). Deletions cut 1 base from V and 8 bases from J, with 6 bases between. DNA of the CDR3: TGCAGTGCTAGAGGTGGGGATGAGCAGTTCTTC. This gives the protein CSARGGDEQFF.